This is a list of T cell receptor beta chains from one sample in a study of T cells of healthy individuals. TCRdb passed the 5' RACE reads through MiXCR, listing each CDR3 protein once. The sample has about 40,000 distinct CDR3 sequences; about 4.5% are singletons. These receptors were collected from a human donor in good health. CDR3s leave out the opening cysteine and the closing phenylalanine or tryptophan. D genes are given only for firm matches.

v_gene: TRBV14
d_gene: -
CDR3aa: ASSQVPGAIYEQY

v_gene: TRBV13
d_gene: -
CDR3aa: ASSSTPYEQY

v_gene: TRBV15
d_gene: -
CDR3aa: ATSREEQKYTEAF

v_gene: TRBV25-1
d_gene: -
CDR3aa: ASRPSSGPVDTQY

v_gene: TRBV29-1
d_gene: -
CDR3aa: SVDGVGGNEQF

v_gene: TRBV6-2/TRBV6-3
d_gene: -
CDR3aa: ASSSIRDGPYEQY

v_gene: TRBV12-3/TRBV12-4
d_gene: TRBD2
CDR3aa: ASSLIGTSGYEQY

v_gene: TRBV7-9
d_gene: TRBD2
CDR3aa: ASSLAQRGGPYNEQF

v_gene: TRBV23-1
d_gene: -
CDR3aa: ASSPPPNRVGEQY

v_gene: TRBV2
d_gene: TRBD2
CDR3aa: ASTGLAVGNEQF

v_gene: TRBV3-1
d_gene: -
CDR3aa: ASSRLLGGRSYNEQF

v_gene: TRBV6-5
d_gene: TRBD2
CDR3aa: ASSYGSGGTLRTDTQY

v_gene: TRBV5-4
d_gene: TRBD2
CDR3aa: ASRTGGGGTDTQY

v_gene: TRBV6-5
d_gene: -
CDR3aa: ASSPWRGTDTQY

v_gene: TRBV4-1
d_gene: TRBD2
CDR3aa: ASSKGMGTSREQY

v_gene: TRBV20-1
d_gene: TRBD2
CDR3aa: SVKSSGQETQY